This TCR beta chain was sequenced for a study of blood T cell repertoires in COVID-19. Looking at the study overall: Spain, Italy and the United States supplied samples that represented acute and convalescent COVID-19.

In the source study's methods: Estimates of nucleated cell counts were drawn from the amplification of reference gene primers. Data came from immunoSEQ multiplex PCR; TCRdb stores just in-frame clones and leaves some out. V and J calls and clone size are those listed in that table; D and trimming were worked out from the DNA. The sample has about 320,000 clones; over 80% are singletons. This CDR3 comprises 17 residues. CDR1 is MGHRA, CDR2 YSYEKL, per germline. After removal of 1 base from V and 1 base from J, the junction contained 9 bases not matched to a gene. The receptor was derived from a woman between 18 and 30 years old who had recovered from COVID-19. J is TRBJ2-5 and V is TRBV4-1; TRBD1 agrees at 7 bases. The sample was PBMCs or T cells enriched from blood (not recorded which). The CDR3 is CASSQGPSTGRQETQYF. DNA of the CDR3: TGCGCCAGCAGCCAAGGCCCCTCGACAGGGCGCCAAGAGACCCAGTACTTC.